The rows below give T cell receptor beta chains drawn from one sample of a study of T cell responses to AZD1222 COVID-19 vaccine. TCRdb keeps only in-frame clones here, not all; method: immunoSEQ multiplex PCR. The sample has about 94,000 clones, approximately 91% seen once; the top ten hold 10% to 15%. The sequencing used peripheral blood, collected on day 0 of AZD1222 vaccination. These receptors all come from an adult in good health. CDR3s include the opening cysteine and the closing phenylalanine or tryptophan. Each record gives: clone size, V gene, J gene, D gene, CDR3 protein, CDR3 DNA. D genes are given only for firm matches. Some rows mark clone size as missing; the rest say once, few, many or name a class of expanded clone.

clone size: .; V gene: TRBV3-1/TRBV3-2; J gene: TRBJ1-4; D gene: TRBD1; CDR3 protein: CASSQTGQGTNEKLFF; CDR3 DNA: TGTGCCAGCAGCCAAACAGGACAGGGGACTAATGAAAAACTGTTTTTT
clone size: .; V gene: TRBV6-2/TRBV6-3; J gene: TRBJ2-3; D gene: .; CDR3 protein: CASSFTRSTDTQYF; CDR3 DNA: TGTGCCAGCAGTTTCACCCGTAGCACAGATACGCAGTATTTT
clone size: few; V gene: TRBV9; J gene: TRBJ1-5; D gene: .; CDR3 protein: CASSAGPGAPLNNQPQHF; CDR3 DNA: TGTGCCAGCAGCGCGGGTCCCGGGGCCCCTCTTAACAATCAGCCCCAGCATTTT
clone size: .; V gene: TRBV9; J gene: TRBJ1-5; D gene: TRBD1; CDR3 protein: CASSPRPDGEGANQPQHF; CDR3 DNA: TGTGCCAGCAGCCCCCGGCCGGACGGTGAGGGGGCCAATCAGCCCCAGCATTTT
clone size: .; V gene: TRBV5-4; J gene: TRBJ2-7; D gene: TRBD1; CDR3 protein: CASSSGTGIYEQYF; CDR3 DNA: TGTGCCAGCAGCTCCGGGACAGGGATCTACGAGCAGTACTTC
clone size: .; V gene: TRBV4-1; J gene: TRBJ1-2; D gene: .; CDR3 protein: CASSEPGANYGYTF; CDR3 DNA: TGCGCCAGCAGCGAACCAGGGGCCAACTATGGCTACACCTTC
clone size: .; V gene: TRBV6-5; J gene: TRBJ2-2; D gene: .; CDR3 protein: CATISLTVNTGELFF; CDR3 DNA: TGTGCCACCATCTCTCTAACGGTGAACACCGGGGAGCTGTTTTTT
clone size: .; V gene: TRBV7-8; J gene: TRBJ1-6; D gene: .; CDR3 protein: CASSPSRANSPLHF; CDR3 DNA: TGTGCCAGCAGCCCATCCCGGGCTAATTCACCCCTCCACTTT
clone size: .; V gene: TRBV5-1; J gene: TRBJ1-1; D gene: TRBD1; CDR3 protein: CASSLYADDRVNTEAFF; CDR3 DNA: TGCGCCAGCAGCTTGTACGCCGACGACAGGGTGAACACTGAAGCTTTCTTT
clone size: .; V gene: TRBV28; J gene: TRBJ2-7; D gene: TRBD1; CDR3 protein: CASSMDRADYEQYF; CDR3 DNA: TGTGCCAGCAGTATGGACAGGGCCGACTACGAGCAGTACTTC
clone size: once; V gene: TRBV5-1; J gene: TRBJ2-7; D gene: TRBD2; CDR3 protein: CASSMTSGGNEQYF; CDR3 DNA: TGCGCCAGCAGCATGACTAGCGGGGGGAACGAGCAGTACTTC
clone size: .; V gene: TRBV3-1/TRBV3-2; J gene: TRBJ1-6; D gene: TRBD1; CDR3 protein: CASSQGDRDSPLHF; CDR3 DNA: TGTGCCAGCAGCCAAGGTGACAGGGATTCACCCCTCCACTTT
clone size: .; V gene: TRBV9; J gene: TRBJ1-2; D gene: .; CDR3 protein: CASSNEGAGYTF; CDR3 DNA: TGTGCCAGCAGCAATGAGGGCGCCGGCTACACCTTC
clone size: .; V gene: TRBV15; J gene: TRBJ1-3; D gene: .; CDR3 protein: CATSRSGTGNTIYF; CDR3 DNA: TGTGCCACCAGCAGATCAGGGACTGGAAACACCATATATTTT
clone size: .; V gene: TRBV5-4; J gene: TRBJ2-2; D gene: .; CDR3 protein: CASSLGRQGRGELFF; CDR3 DNA: TGTGCCAGCAGCTTGGGTCGCCAAGGGAGGGGGGAGCTGTTTTTT
clone size: .; V gene: TRBV28; J gene: TRBJ2-5; D gene: .; CDR3 protein: CASSPTQGRVETQYF; CDR3 DNA: TGTGCCAGCAGTCCGACACAGGGAAGAGTGGAGACCCAGTACTTC
clone size: .; V gene: TRBV7-8; J gene: TRBJ1-3; D gene: .; CDR3 protein: CASSLVTGSGNTIYF; CDR3 DNA: TGTGCCAGCAGCTTAGTTACAGGGTCAGGAAACACCATATATTTT
clone size: few; V gene: TRBV19; J gene: TRBJ2-1; D gene: .; CDR3 protein: CASTRSSYNEQFF; CDR3 DNA: TGTGCCAGTACCCGGAGCTCCTACAATGAGCAGTTCTTC
clone size: .; V gene: TRBV6-1; J gene: TRBJ1-2; D gene: .; CDR3 protein: CASSEWGYGYTF; CDR3 DNA: TGTGCCAGCAGTGAATGGGGATATGGCTACACCTTC
clone size: .; V gene: TRBV14; J gene: TRBJ2-7; D gene: .; CDR3 protein: CASSLYGEQYF; CDR3 DNA: TGTGCCAGCAGCCTTTATGGCGAGCAGTACTTC
clone size: .; V gene: TRBV28; J gene: TRBJ1-4; D gene: TRBD1; CDR3 protein: CASSFSGTGFEKLFF; CDR3 DNA: TGTGCCAGCAGTTTTTCCGGGACAGGGTTTGAAAAACTGTTTTTT
clone size: .; V gene: TRBV2; J gene: TRBJ1-5; D gene: .; CDR3 protein: CASSQTGEQPQHF; CDR3 DNA: TGTGCCAGCAGCCAAACGGGGGAGCAGCCCCAGCATTTT
clone size: .; V gene: TRBV6-1; J gene: TRBJ1-1; D gene: .; CDR3 protein: CASSEAELNTEAFF; CDR3 DNA: TGTGCCAGCAGTGAAGCGGAGTTGAACACTGAAGCTTTCTTT
clone size: .; V gene: TRBV30; J gene: TRBJ2-1; D gene: .; CDR3 protein: CAWKVGTEQFF; CDR3 DNA: TGTGCCTGGAAGGTCGGTACAGAGCAGTTCTTC
clone size: .; V gene: TRBV5-6; J gene: TRBJ1-4; D gene: .; CDR3 protein: CASTGPHEKLFF; CDR3 DNA: TGTGCCAGCACGGGACCGCATGAAAAACTGTTTTTT
clone size: few; V gene: TRBV27; J gene: TRBJ1-1; D gene: .; CDR3 protein: CASSGQLNTEAFF; CDR3 DNA: TGTGCCAGCAGCGGACAGCTGAACACTGAAGCTTTCTTT
clone size: .; V gene: TRBV12-3/TRBV12-4; J gene: TRBJ2-7; D gene: TRBD1; CDR3 protein: CASRTGATYEQYF; CDR3 DNA: TGTGCCAGCAGGACAGGGGCTACCTACGAGCAGTACTTC
clone size: .; V gene: TRBV5-4; J gene: TRBJ2-3; D gene: .; CDR3 protein: CASSPSSRPLFTDTQYF; CDR3 DNA: TGTGCCAGCAGCCCGTCATCCCGACCGTTATTCACAGATACGCAGTATTTT
clone size: .; V gene: TRBV9; J gene: TRBJ1-5; D gene: .; CDR3 protein: CASSEVGDSNQPQHF; CDR3 DNA: TGTGCCAGCAGCGAGGTGGGGGATAGCAATCAGCCCCAGCATTTT
clone size: .; V gene: TRBV6-5; J gene: TRBJ1-1; D gene: TRBD1; CDR3 protein: CASRDRRIYTEAFF; CDR3 DNA: TGTGCCAGCAGGGACAGGAGGATCTACACTGAAGCTTTCTTT
clone size: .; V gene: TRBV5-1; J gene: TRBJ2-3; D gene: TRBD2; CDR3 protein: CASSPGTSGGLRTDTQYF; CDR3 DNA: TGCGCCAGCAGCCCCGGGACTAGCGGGGGATTAAGGACAGATACGCAGTATTTT
clone size: .; V gene: TRBV20-1; J gene: TRBJ1-1; D gene: .; CDR3 protein: CSAPRGGEAFF; CDR3 DNA: TGCAGTGCTCCCAGGGGTGGCGAAGCTTTCTTT
clone size: .; V gene: TRBV25-1; J gene: TRBJ2-3; D gene: TRBD1; CDR3 protein: CASSGPWTGKGDTQYF; CDR3 DNA: TGTGCCAGCAGTGGCCCATGGACAGGGAAGGGAGATACGCAGTATTTT
clone size: .; V gene: TRBV15; J gene: TRBJ2-2; D gene: .; CDR3 protein: CATSRRGGSRGTGELFF; CDR3 DNA: TGTGCCACCAGCAGAAGGGGAGGTAGCAGGGGCACCGGGGAGCTGTTTTTT
clone size: .; V gene: TRBV30; J gene: TRBJ2-4; D gene: TRBD1; CDR3 protein: CAWSVAYPGTGFQNIQYF; CDR3 DNA: TGTGCCTGGAGTGTGGCTTATCCGGGGACAGGGTTCCAAAACATTCAGTACTTC
clone size: .; V gene: TRBV6-5; J gene: TRBJ1-1; D gene: .; CDR3 protein: CASSYSSGPYTEAFF; CDR3 DNA: TGTGCCAGCAGTTACTCTTCAGGCCCATACACTGAAGCTTTCTTT
clone size: .; V gene: TRBV2; J gene: TRBJ1-1; D gene: .; CDR3 protein: CASNVARTEAFF; CDR3 DNA: TGTGCCAGCAACGTGGCGCGAACTGAAGCTTTCTTT
clone size: .; V gene: TRBV5-4; J gene: TRBJ1-2; D gene: .; CDR3 protein: CASSLGGYGYTF; CDR3 DNA: TGTGCCAGCAGCTTGGGAGGCTATGGCTACACCTTC
clone size: .; V gene: TRBV3-1/TRBV3-2; J gene: TRBJ2-2; D gene: TRBD1; CDR3 protein: CASSPKTGVTGELFF; CDR3 DNA: TGTGCCAGCAGCCCTAAAACAGGGGTCACCGGGGAGCTGTTTTTT
clone size: .; V gene: TRBV5-6; J gene: TRBJ1-2; D gene: TRBD1; CDR3 protein: CASSSPRGNGYTF; CDR3 DNA: TGTGCCAGCAGCTCCCCCAGGGGGAATGGCTACACCTTC
clone size: .; V gene: TRBV18; J gene: TRBJ1-6; D gene: TRBD1; CDR3 protein: CASSPGQGTNSPLHF; CDR3 DNA: TGTGCCAGCTCACCAGGACAGGGGACGAATTCACCCCTCCACTTT